A selection of T cell receptor beta chains follows, all from one sample in a study of breast tumors, draining lymph nodes, adjacent tissues. From the multiplex PCR reads, TCRdb called clonotypes with MiXCR, one entry per CDR3 protein. The table shows 90,000 to 120,000 distinct CDR3 sequences, with less than 25% occurring only once. Sequencing was carried out using axillary lymph node tissue. These receptors originate from a female donor with breast cancer. Some clones in this sample may be carry-over from other donors' samples. The CDR3 runs from the conserved cysteine through the conserved F or W. The D gene is left open where the match is weak. For some rows the clone size is stated as once, few or many, or as a class when expanded; others skip it.

many	TRBV10-3	NA	TRBJ2-7	TGTGCCACCCTCCCGGTAAGCACCACTAGTCGCTACGAGCAGTACTTC	CATLPVSTTSRYEQYF
NA	TRBV11-2	NA	TRBJ1-1	TGTGCCAGCAGCTTAGATAGGACTGAAGCTTTCTTT	CASSLDRTEAFF
many	TRBV14	TRBD1	TRBJ2-7	TGTGCCAGCAGCCCGACAGGGATCCACGAGCAGTACTTC	CASSPTGIHEQYF
many	TRBV7-3	TRBD1	TRBJ1-6	TGTGCCAGCAGTTTAATAGGACAGGGCGCTTCACCCCTCCACTTT	CASSLIGQGASPLHF
many	TRBV5-1	NA	TRBJ2-5	TGCGCCAGCAGCCCGGGACCTCAAGAGACCCAGTACTTC	CASSPGPQETQYF
many	TRBV4-1	TRBD1	TRBJ1-2	TGCGCCAGCAGCCAAGATCAGGGGGCGCCGAGGGGCTACACCTTC	CASSQDQGAPRGYTF
NA	TRBV2	NA	TRBJ2-3	TGTGCCAGCAGTGAAGAAGTTGGATACAATACGCAGTATTTT	CASSEEVGYNTQYF
NA	TRBV5-1	NA	TRBJ2-5	TGCGCCAGCAGCGTCCAAGGGATCCAGTACTTC	CASSVQGIQYF
few	TRBV20-1	NA	TRBJ1-5	TGCAGTGCTCCACCTGGCCGGGATCAGCCCCAGCATTTT	CSAPPGRDQPQHF
many	TRBV11-2	NA	TRBJ2-7	TGTGCCAGCAGCTTTACGCCGCGCGTCGAGCAGTACTTC	CASSFTPRVEQYF
many	TRBV13	NA	TRBJ2-3	TGTGCCAGCAGCCCCCTGGGCAGGGGGGGAGATACGCAGTATTTT	CASSPLGRGGDTQYF
many	TRBV20-1	TRBD1	TRBJ1-4	TGCAGTGCCATTGGACAGGGCGGGGGGATTAATGAAAAACTGTTTTTT	CSAIGQGGGINEKLFF
many	TRBV6-4	NA	TRBJ2-1	TGTGCCAGCAGTGCCGCAACTGGTAACAATGAGCAGTTCTTC	CASSAATGNNEQFF
NA	TRBV3-1	TRBD2	TRBJ2-5	TGTGCCAGCAGCCAGGGAACGGGACTAGCGTTCCAAGAGACCCAGTACTTC	CASSQGTGLAFQETQYF
many	TRBV4-2	NA	TRBJ2-6	TGTGCCAGCAGCCAAGCGAGGTTGGGAAGCTCTGGGGCCAACGTCCTGACTTTC	CASSQARLGSSGANVLTF
once	TRBV6-5	NA	TRBJ1-1	TGTGCCAGCAGTTACTCGAGGGTCCCAGGGATGAACACTGAAGCTTTCTTT	CASSYSRVPGMNTEAFF